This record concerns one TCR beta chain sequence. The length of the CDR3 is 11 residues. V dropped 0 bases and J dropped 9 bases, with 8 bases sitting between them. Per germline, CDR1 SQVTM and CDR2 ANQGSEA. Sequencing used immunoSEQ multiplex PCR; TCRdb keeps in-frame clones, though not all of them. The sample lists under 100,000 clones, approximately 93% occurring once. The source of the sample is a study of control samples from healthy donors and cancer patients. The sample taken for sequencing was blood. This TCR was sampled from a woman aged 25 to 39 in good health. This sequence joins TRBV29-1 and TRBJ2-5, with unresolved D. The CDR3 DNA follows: TGCAGCGTTGAAGATCTTCAGGCCCAGTACTTC. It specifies CSVEDLQAQYF.